The 12 T cell receptor beta chains in this list originate from one sample, sequenced in a study of blood T cell repertoires in COVID-19. Profiled with immunoSEQ multiplex PCR; TCRdb holds only in-frame clones, not every one. The table has about 260,000 clones, 65% to 90% seen once. The sequenced material came from peripheral blood. All receptors come from a man aged 25-45 years with active or convalescent COVID-19.

The chain recombines TRBV5-6 with TRBJ2-1, with 13 bases that match TRBD2. Germline loops: CDR1 SGHDT, CDR2 YYEEEE. The trim removed 4 bases at V and 5 bases at J, leaving 9 bases unmatched. This CDR3 is built from 17 residues. The CDR3 bases are TGTGCCAGCAGCCCGATCGATGGACTAGCGGGGGACAATGAGCAGTTCTTC. This translates into CASSPIDGLAGDNEQFF.

This chain connects TRBV12-5 to TRBJ2-1; 11 nucleotides match TRBD2. V trimming: 5 bases; J trimming: 9 bases; junction bases outside the gene matches: 3. The CDR3 contains 13 residues. Germline CDR1 LGHNT, CDR2 FRNRAP. The CDR3 spells CASGLAGGSEQFF. The DNA of the CDR3 is TGTGCTAGTGGTCTAGCGGGGGGCAGTGAGCAGTTCTTC.

The chain couples TRBV9 to TRBJ2-7; 9 bases are shared with TRBD2. CDR3 length: 15 residues. Germline V lookup: CDR1 SGDLS, CDR2 YYNGEE. V gave up 1 base and J gave up 4 bases; unmatched junction bases: 6. The CDR3 region is CASSVLAGTGYEQYF. As DNA, the CDR3 is TGTGCCAGCAGCGTACTAGCGGGGACGGGTTACGAGCAGTACTTC.

The rearrangement joins TRBV29-1 to TRBJ1-2, with D uncertain. Germline V gene data show CDR1 as SQVTM and CDR2 as ANQGSEA. Between the trimmed V and J ends, which lost 4 bases and 2 bases, there was a span of 8 bases. The CDR3 has 12 amino acids. CDR3 sequence reads: CSVGAANYGYTF. CDR3 DNA sequence: TGCAGCGTTGGGGCAGCCAACTATGGCTACACCTTC.

A single count supports this clone. The genes are TRBV5-1 and TRBJ1-1; 8 positions match TRBD1. V shed 1 base, J shed 7 bases, and the junction held 9 bases outside the gene matches. The CDR3 has 15 amino acids. Germline V CDR1 and CDR2: SGHRS, YFSETQ. The CDR3 loop reads CASSLLWAGGLEAFF. In DNA form, the CDR3 reads TGCGCCAGCAGCTTGTTATGGGCAGGGGGCCTTGAAGCTTTCTTT.

The chain links TRBV6-5 to TRBJ2-5; 7 nucleotides align to TRBD2. J lost 0 bases, V lost 3 bases, and 7 bases had no gene match. This CDR3 comprises 16 residues. CDR1 is MNHEY and CDR2 is SVGAGI in the germline V gene. CDR3 amino acids: CASSYGGGVYQETQYF. CDR3 nucleotides: TGTGCCAGCAGTTATGGCGGGGGTGTGTACCAAGAGACCCAGTACTTC.

In regard to this clone: Additional DNA sequences in this sample encode the identical CDR3. CDR3 in amino acids: CASSKQGNYGYTF. In DNA form, the CDR3 reads TGTGCCAGCAGTAAGCAGGGGAACTATGGCTACACCTTC. The chain employs TRBV12-3 or TRBV12-4 and TRBJ1-2; a weak D match, TRBD1 (6 bases). Between the trimmed V and J ends, which lost 5 bases and 2 bases, there was a span of 9 bases. The CDR3 sequence is 13 residues long.

The chain employs TRBV4-3 and TRBJ2-2; tentative D call: TRBD2 (6 bases). The CDR3 runs to 15 residues. Per germline, CDR1 LGHNA and CDR2 YSLEER. The V and J ends lost 5 bases and 6 bases respectively, with 16 bases between them. The DNA for the CDR3 is TGCGCCAGCAGCTTCGGGGAATCGGGGGCCGGGGAGCTGTTTTTT. Translated, it gives CASSFGESGAGELFF.

The genes are TRBV5-6 and TRBJ2-5; D not resolved. The CDR3 runs 16 residues. Germline values: CDR1 SGHDT, CDR2 YYEEEE. V lost 4 bases and J lost 0, with 16 bases in between. The CDR3 sequence: CASSQLMGSHQETQYF. The CDR3 DNA follows: TGTGCCAGCAGCCAGTTGATGGGTAGCCACCAAGAGACCCAGTACTTC.

The chain combines TRBV2 with TRBJ2-3; 14 bases align to TRBD2. The CDR3 contains 14 residues. Germline V gives CDR1 SNHLY, CDR2 FYNNEI. V was pared by 6 bases and J by 9 bases, with 5 bases of the junction left unmatched. Here the CDR3 DNA reads TGTGCCAGCAGCTTCGGGACTAGCGGGGGAACGCAGTATTTT. Translating gives CASSFGTSGGTQYF.

This chain joins TRBV27 and TRBJ1-5; D remains unclear. Trimming took 4 bases from V and 8 from J, leaving 12 bases between them. CDR3 length: 13 residues. The germline V gene has CDR1 MNHEY and CDR2 SMNVEV (reference sequence). The CDR3 loop is CASSSTRGEPQHF. As DNA, the CDR3 is TGTGCCAGCAGTTCGACCCGGGGAGAGCCCCAGCATTTT.

The rearrangement joins TRBV9 to TRBJ2-1; D ambiguous. CDR1 is SGDLS, CDR2 YYNGEE, per germline. This CDR3 comprises 12 residues. V was pared by 7 bases and J by 10 bases, with 15 bases between. The CDR3 DNA reads as TGTGCCAGCGACACTCCCAGTAGGGAGCAGTTCTTC. This gives the protein CASDTPSREQFF.